Each of the 27 T cell receptor beta chains below was sequenced from the same sample in a study of radiotherapy plus CTLA-4 blockade in lung cancer. Generated by immunoSEQ multiplex PCR, the TCRdb table keeps only in-frame clones and is missing some. The table records 35,000 to 50,000 clones, approximately 73% of them present only once. The specimen comprised peripheral blood, sampled from a patient treated with radiotherapy plus ipilimumab. All receptors come from a human donor with non-small cell lung cancer who had a complete response to radiotherapy plus ipilimumab.

V gene TRBV15 combines with J gene TRBJ2-5, with D unresolved. Near its end, the DNA agrees better with TRBJ2-7, so the J call may be wrong. Germline CDR1 reads LNHNV; CDR2 reads YYDKDF (reference sequence). The CDR3 has 14 residues. DNA of the CDR3: TGTGCCACCAGCAGAGATCGAGGCGGCTACGAGCAGTACTTC. Amino acids: CATSRDRGGYEQYF.

The chain recombines TRBV10-3 with TRBJ2-3, with D maybe TRBD1 (7 bases). Germline V gene data show CDR1 as ENHRY and CDR2 as SYGVKD. This CDR3 region has 16 residues. V was shortened by 4 bases and J by 4 bases, with 18 bases between the two germline ends. The CDR3 bases are TGTGCCATCAGTGGCCGGGCGGGACAGACTCCAGATACGCAGTATTTT. This gives the protein CAISGRAGQTPDTQYF.

This clone has only a few counts. V is TRBV10-3 and J is TRBJ1-1; 7 bases align to TRBD1. CDR1 is ENHRY, CDR2 SYGVKD, per germline. With V trimmed by 10 bases and J by 1 base, 3 bases remained unmatched. The CDR3 spans 12 residues. The CDR3 DNA reads as TGTGCCACACGGACAGGGAACACTGAAGCTTTCTTT. It translates to CATRTGNTEAFF.

The chain couples TRBV25-1 to TRBJ1-1; a weak D match, TRBD1 (6 bases). Germline V gene lookup returns CDR1 MGHDK and CDR2 SYGVNS. Between the trimmed V and J ends, which lost 3 bases and 4 bases, there was a span of 6 bases. The CDR3 loop spans 12 amino acids. The CDR3 here is CASSDRGTEAFF. The CDR3, as DNA: TGTGCCAGCAGTGACAGGGGCACTGAAGCTTTCTTT.

The chain employs TRBV6-5 and TRBJ2-5; 8 nucleotides line up with TRBD1. V was clipped by 6 bases and J by 1 base; unmatched bases: 7. This CDR3 has 15 amino acids. Germline CDR1 reads MNHEY; CDR2 reads SVGAGI. Written as DNA, the CDR3 is TGTGCCAGCAGGGACCCGGGACAGGCCCAAGAGACCCAGTACTTC. Translating it yields CASRDPGQAQETQYF.

The chain couples TRBV4-1 to TRBJ2-1, with 14 nucleotides matching TRBD2. The length of the CDR3 is 21 residues. J gave up 0 bases and V 5 bases, and 15 bases lay outside the gene matches. The V gene's germline CDR1 is MGHRA and CDR2 YSYEKL. This CDR3 is CASSSDGVGLAGDSSYNEQFF. DNA for the CDR3: TGCGCCAGCAGCTCAGATGGCGTGGGACTAGCGGGGGACAGCTCCTACAATGAGCAGTTCTTC.

The chain uses TRBV4-3 and TRBJ2-3, with 7 bases lining up with TRBD1. CDR1 and CDR2 (germline): LGHNA, YSLEER. The CDR3 runs to 18 residues. With 0 bases clipped from V and 0 bases from J, the junction kept 9 bases outside the gene matches. CDR3 DNA: TGCGCCAGCAGCCAAGATTCTGGGCAGGGGGACAGCACAGATACGCAGTATTTT. It yields the protein CASSQDSGQGDSTDTQYF.

The chain recombines TRBV7-6 with TRBJ2-2; the match to TRBD2 covers 12 bases. This CDR3 region has 16 residues. V dropped 5 bases and J dropped 4; count of bases not matched to a gene: 5. Per germline, CDR1 SGHVS and CDR2 FNYEAQ. The CDR3 loop reads CASSPTSGGTTGELFF. Here the CDR3 DNA reads TGTGCCAGCAGCCCAACTAGCGGGGGGACCACCGGGGAGCTGTTTTTT.

V gene TRBV10-3 combines with J gene TRBJ2-1, with 9 bases that match TRBD2. Trimming removed 2 bases from V and 8 bases from J; junction bases left unmatched: 7. Germline V gene data show CDR1 as ENHRY and CDR2 as SYGVKD. The CDR3 consists of 15 residues. The CDR3 region has the DNA TGTGCCATCAGTGAGAGGGCTAGCGGGAACCATGAGCAGTTCTTC. As protein: CAISERASGNHEQFF.

The gene calls are TRBV30 and TRBJ1-4; no firm D call. The V and J ends lost 3 bases and 7 bases respectively, with 12 bases between them. This CDR3 comprises 13 residues. CDR1 GTSNPN and CDR2 SVGIG come from the germline V gene (reference sequence). The CDR3 DNA follows: TGTGCCTGGAGCATCCTAACGGGTGAAAAACTGTTTTTT. Encoded protein: CAWSILTGEKLFF.

The chain links TRBV7-9 to TRBJ1-1, with D possibly TRBD1 on 5 matching bases. The CDR3 covers 15 residues. Germline lookup yields CDR1 SEHNR and CDR2 FQNEAQ (reference sequence). V dropped 3 bases and J dropped 0 bases, with 11 bases sitting between them. CDR3 residues: CASSLAWGVNTEAFF. The CDR3 coding sequence is TGTGCCAGCAGCTTGGCTTGGGGGGTGAACACTGAAGCTTTCTTT. The entire variable domain, with the rest obtained from reference TRBV7-9 and TRBJ1-1, is as follows: DTGVSQNPRHKITKRGQNVTFRCDPISEHNRLYWYRQTLGQGPEFLTYFQNEAQLEKSRLLSDRFSAERPKGSFSTLEIQRTEQGDSAMYLCASSLAWGVNTEAFFGQGTRLTVV.

This clone was seen only a few times. The gene calls are TRBV30 and TRBJ2-1; 7 nucleotides align to TRBD2. This CDR3 comprises 19 residues. V was clipped by 3 bases and J by 0 bases; unmatched bases: 17. CDR1 and CDR2 (germline): GTSNPN, SVGIG (reference sequence). This chain's CDR3 is CAWSGDAGVLRSSYNEQFF. The CDR3 DNA reads TGTGCCTGGAGCGGTGATGCGGGGGTTCTTCGAAGCTCCTACAATGAGCAGTTCTTC.

The gene calls are TRBV5-6 and TRBJ2-3; D might be TRBD2 (5 bases). The length of the CDR3 is 15 residues. V was shortened by 2 bases and J by 6 bases, with 16 bases between the two germline ends. CDR1 is SGHDT, CDR2 YYEEEE, per germline. CDR3 bases: TGTGCCAGCAGCTTAGATAGCGTAGTTGGTGATACGCAGTATTTT. The encoded protein is CASSLDSVVGDTQYF.

The V and J genes are TRBV18 and TRBJ2-2; D is possibly TRBD1 (5 bases). The germline V and J ends were trimmed by 3 bases and 4 bases, with 15 bases remaining between them. The germline V gene has CDR1 KGHSH and CDR2 LQKENI. The CDR3 extends over 16 amino acids. In DNA form, the CDR3 reads TGTGCCAGCTCACCCTTCACTACAGGCTCCACCGGGGAGCTGTTTTTT. This sequence encodes CASSPFTTGSTGELFF.

In its sample, this clone was seen a few times. The chain combines TRBV27 with TRBJ1-4, with unresolved D. Germline CDR1 is MNHEY and CDR2 is SMNVEV (reference sequence). The CDR3 covers 13 residues. V was cut by 0 bases and J by 8 bases, with 7 bases left in between. The CDR3 protein is CASSLSAGEKLFF. The CDR3 DNA sequence: TGTGCCAGCAGTTTATCCGCAGGAGAAAAACTGTTTTTT.

The J gene is TRBJ2-7, the V gene TRBV10-2; 10 bases match TRBD1. V trimming: 3 bases; J trimming: 5 bases; junction bases outside the gene matches: 10. Germline V lookup: CDR1 WSHSY, CDR2 SAAADI. CDR3 length: 16 amino acids. CDR3 bases: TGCGCCAGCAGTGAATTGAGGGGACAGGGGTTACACGAGCAGTACTTC. It specifies CASSELRGQGLHEQYF.

The J gene is TRBJ1-4, the V gene TRBV27; 8 bases fit TRBD1. V lost 5 bases to trimming and J lost 5 bases; unmatched junction nucleotides: 1. CDR3 length: 13 residues. CDR1 is MNHEY and CDR2 is SMNVEV in the germline V gene (reference sequence). The CDR3 reads CASSRDRNEKLFF. CDR3 nucleotide sequence: TGTGCCAGCAGTAGGGACAGGAATGAAAAACTGTTTTTT.

The V and J genes are TRBV28 and TRBJ1-5, with TRBD1 matching 10 bases. CDR1 is MDHEN and CDR2 is SYDVKM in the germline V gene. J gave up 9 bases and V 5 bases, and 10 bases lay outside the gene matches. This CDR3 spans 15 amino acids. The CDR3 bases are TGTGCCAGCAGTCCGGAGGGGACAGGGGTTCTGCCCCAGCATTTT. This encodes CASSPEGTGVLPQHF.

The gene calls are TRBV18 and TRBJ1-2; tentative D call: TRBD1 (6 bases). The CDR3 loop spans 14 amino acids. Germline V lookup: CDR1 KGHSH, CDR2 LQKENI. Deletions cut 2 bases from V and 0 bases from J, with 7 bases between. CDR3 nucleotide sequence: TGTGCCAGCTCACCAGGGGGCCCTAACTATGGCTACACCTTC. Its translation: CASSPGGPNYGYTF.

The chain combines TRBV5-5 with TRBJ1-1; TRBD1 matches 7 bases. CDR1 is SGHKS, CDR2 YYEKEE, per germline (reference sequence). CDR3 length: 13 amino acids. J gave up 1 base and V 3 bases, and 0 bases lay outside the gene matches. CDR3 in amino acids: CASSWDRNTEAFF. CDR3 DNA sequence: TGTGCCAGCAGCTGGGACAGGAACACTGAAGCTTTCTTT.

The chain uses TRBV5-1 and TRBJ2-3; 9 nucleotides line up with TRBD2. The CDR3 sequence is 16 residues long. V was pared by 3 bases and J by 2 bases, with 7 bases of the junction left unmatched. Germline V gene lookup returns CDR1 SGHRS and CDR2 YFSETQ. The CDR3 region is CASSSTTSGVTDTQYF. The CDR3 region has the DNA TGCGCCAGCAGCTCCACGACTAGCGGCGTCACAGATACGCAGTATTTT. The full variable domain, completed using reference TRBV5-1 and TRBJ2-3, is KAGVTQTPRYLIKTRGQQVTLSCSPISGHRSVSWYQQTPGQGLQFLFEYFSETQRNKGNFPGRFSGRQFSNSRSEMNVSTLELGDSALYLCASSSTTSGVTDTQYFGPGTRLTVL.

The CDR3 loop reads CASSEIGRAGGELFF. CDR3 coding DNA: TGTGCCAGCAGTGAAATCGGCAGGGCTGGCGGGGAGCTGTTTTTT. The chain combines TRBV2 with TRBJ2-2, with D maybe TRBD1 (5 bases). Between the trimmed V and J ends, which lost 2 bases and 7 bases, there was a span of 14 bases. The germline CDR1 and CDR2 sequences are SNHLY and FYNNEI. The length of the CDR3 is 15 residues.

The chain joins TRBV12-2 to TRBJ2-7; the table's TRBD2 call for D was not verified on the DNA. TRBV12-2 is shown as a pseudogene. The CDR3 spans 13 residues. The CDR3 DNA follows: TGTGCAAGTTGGCGGACTAGCGTCGCAGCGGGGTACTTC. Its translation: CASWRTSVAAGYF.

This clone has more than one count but fewer than ten. The V call is TRBV7-9, the J call TRBJ1-2; D is uncertain. CDR3 length equals 14 residues. Germline CDR1 is SEHNR and CDR2 is FQNEAQ (reference sequence). V was shortened by 0 bases and J by 4 bases, with 9 bases between the two germline ends. The CDR3 here is CASSLAKGAYGYTF. In DNA, the CDR3 is TGTGCCAGCAGCTTAGCGAAGGGAGCCTATGGCTACACCTTC.

This clone was seen only once. The V gene is TRBV9, the J gene TRBJ2-7; 8 bases fit TRBD1. V shed 4 bases and J 6 bases; nucleotides not matched to a gene: 9. The CDR3 loop spans 14 amino acids. Per germline, CDR1 SGDLS and CDR2 YYNGEE. The CDR3 is CASSIGTGGGEQYF. The CDR3 DNA reads TGTGCCAGCAGCATAGGAACAGGGGGAGGCGAGCAGTACTTC.

The chain combines TRBV7-8 with TRBJ1-6; 7 bases fit TRBD1. Germline CDR1 is SGHVS and CDR2 is FQNEAQ. This CDR3 comprises 16 residues. J was trimmed by 14 bases and V by 1 base; bases with no gene match: 14. The CDR3 nucleotides are TGTGCCAGCAGCTTAGGACAGGGAACCTTGGCAGGGGCCCTCCACTTT. It is translated as CASSLGQGTLAGALHF.

This chain connects TRBV7-2 to TRBJ2-5, with D unresolved. The J call is doubtful: the DNA matches TRBJ2-7 better. The CDR3 length is 15 residues. The germline CDR1 and CDR2 sequences are SGHTA and FQGNSA. The DNA of the CDR3 is TGTGCCAGCAGCTTAGGGCAGAGGAGCTCCTACGAGCAGTACTTC. Encoded protein: CASSLGQRSSYEQYF.